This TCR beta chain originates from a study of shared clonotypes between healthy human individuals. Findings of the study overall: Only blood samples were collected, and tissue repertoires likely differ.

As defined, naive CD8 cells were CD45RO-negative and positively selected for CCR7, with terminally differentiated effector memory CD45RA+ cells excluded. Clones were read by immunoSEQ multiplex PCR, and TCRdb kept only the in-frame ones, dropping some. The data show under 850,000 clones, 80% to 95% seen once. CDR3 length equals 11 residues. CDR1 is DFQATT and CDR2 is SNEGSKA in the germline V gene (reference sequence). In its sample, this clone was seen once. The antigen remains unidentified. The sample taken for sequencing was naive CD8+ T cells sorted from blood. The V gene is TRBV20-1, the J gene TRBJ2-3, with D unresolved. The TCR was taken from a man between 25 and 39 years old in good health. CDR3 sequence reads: CSLFGTDTQYF. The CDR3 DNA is TGCAGCTTATTTGGCACAGATACGCAGTATTTT.